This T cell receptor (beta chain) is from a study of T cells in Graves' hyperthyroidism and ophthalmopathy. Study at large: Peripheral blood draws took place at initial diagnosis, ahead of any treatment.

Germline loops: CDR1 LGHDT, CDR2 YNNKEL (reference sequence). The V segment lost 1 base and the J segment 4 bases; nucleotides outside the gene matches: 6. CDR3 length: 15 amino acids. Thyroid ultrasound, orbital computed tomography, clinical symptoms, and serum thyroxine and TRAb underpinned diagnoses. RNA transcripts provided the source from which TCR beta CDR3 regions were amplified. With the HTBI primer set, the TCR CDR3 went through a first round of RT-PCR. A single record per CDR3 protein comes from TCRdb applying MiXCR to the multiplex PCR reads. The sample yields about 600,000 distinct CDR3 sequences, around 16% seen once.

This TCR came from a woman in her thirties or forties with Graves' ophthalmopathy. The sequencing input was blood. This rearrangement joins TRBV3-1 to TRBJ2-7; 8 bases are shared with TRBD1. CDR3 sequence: CASSQAPGGWYEQYF. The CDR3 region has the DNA TGTGCCAGCAGCCAAGCCCCAGGGGGCTGGTACGAGCAGTACTTC.